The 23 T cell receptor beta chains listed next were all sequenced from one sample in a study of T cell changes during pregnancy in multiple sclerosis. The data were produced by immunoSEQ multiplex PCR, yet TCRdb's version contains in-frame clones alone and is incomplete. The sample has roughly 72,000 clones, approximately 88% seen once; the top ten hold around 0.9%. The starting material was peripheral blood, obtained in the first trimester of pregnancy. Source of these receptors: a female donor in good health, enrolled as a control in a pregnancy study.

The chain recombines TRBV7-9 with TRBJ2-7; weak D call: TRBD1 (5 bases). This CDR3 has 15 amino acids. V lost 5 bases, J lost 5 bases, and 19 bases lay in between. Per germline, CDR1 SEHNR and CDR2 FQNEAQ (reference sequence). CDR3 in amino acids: CASSPRGLGEDEQYF. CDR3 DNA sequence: TGTGCCAGCAGCCCAAGGGGTTTGGGTGAGGACGAGCAGTACTTC.

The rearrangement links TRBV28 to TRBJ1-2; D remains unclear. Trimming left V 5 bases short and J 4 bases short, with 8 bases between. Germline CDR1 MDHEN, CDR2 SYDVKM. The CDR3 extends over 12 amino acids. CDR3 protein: CASSLNSYGYTF. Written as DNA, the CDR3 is TGTGCCAGCAGTCTAAACAGCTATGGCTACACCTTC.

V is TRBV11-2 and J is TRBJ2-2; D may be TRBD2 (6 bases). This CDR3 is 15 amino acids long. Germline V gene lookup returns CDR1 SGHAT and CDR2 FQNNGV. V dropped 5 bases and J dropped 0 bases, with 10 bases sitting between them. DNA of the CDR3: TGTGCCAGCAGCAAGGGACTGGCGAACACCGGGGAGCTGTTTTTT. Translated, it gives CASSKGLANTGELFF.

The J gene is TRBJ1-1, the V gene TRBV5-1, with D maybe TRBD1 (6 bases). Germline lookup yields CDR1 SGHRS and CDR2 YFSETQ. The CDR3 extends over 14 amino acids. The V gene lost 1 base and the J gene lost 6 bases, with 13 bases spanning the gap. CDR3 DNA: TGCGCCAGCAGCTTGTCACGGGACATTCCTGAAGCTTTCTTT. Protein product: CASSLSRDIPEAFF. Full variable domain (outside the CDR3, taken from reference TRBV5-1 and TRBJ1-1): KAGVTQTPRYLIKTRGQQVTLSCSPISGHRSVSWYQQTPGQGLQFLFEYFSETQRNKGNFPGRFSGRQFSNSRSEMNVSTLELGDSALYLCASSLSRDIPEAFFGQGTRLTVV.

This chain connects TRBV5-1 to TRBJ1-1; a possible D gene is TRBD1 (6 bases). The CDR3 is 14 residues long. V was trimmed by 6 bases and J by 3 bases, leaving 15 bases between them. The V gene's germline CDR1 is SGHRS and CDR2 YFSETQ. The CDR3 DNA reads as TGCGCCAGCACCTCGTCAGGGGCGGACACTGAAGCTTTCTTT. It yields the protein CASTSSGADTEAFF.

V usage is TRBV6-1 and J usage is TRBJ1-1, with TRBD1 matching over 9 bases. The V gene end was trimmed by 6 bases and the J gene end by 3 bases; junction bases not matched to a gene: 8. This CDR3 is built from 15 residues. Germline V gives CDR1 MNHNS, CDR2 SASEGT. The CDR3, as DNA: TGTGCCAGCAGGTACCCTACAGGGGGCCACACTGAAGCTTTCTTT. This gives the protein CASRYPTGGHTEAFF.

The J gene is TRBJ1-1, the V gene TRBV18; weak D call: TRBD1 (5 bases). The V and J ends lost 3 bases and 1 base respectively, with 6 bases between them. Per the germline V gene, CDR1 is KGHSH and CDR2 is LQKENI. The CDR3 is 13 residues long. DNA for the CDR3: TGTGCCAGCTCACCTAGGGGGAACACTGAAGCTTTCTTT. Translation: CASSPRGNTEAFF.

CDR3 sequence reads: CASSPGGADYNEQFF. The CDR3 DNA is TGTGCCAGCAGCCCGGGGGGGGCGGACTACAATGAGCAGTTCTTC. This rearrangement joins TRBV6-4 to TRBJ2-1; 8 positions match TRBD2. This CDR3 is built from 15 residues. V was clipped by 6 bases and J by 3 bases; unmatched bases: 7. The germline V gene has CDR1 MRHNA and CDR2 SNTAGT.

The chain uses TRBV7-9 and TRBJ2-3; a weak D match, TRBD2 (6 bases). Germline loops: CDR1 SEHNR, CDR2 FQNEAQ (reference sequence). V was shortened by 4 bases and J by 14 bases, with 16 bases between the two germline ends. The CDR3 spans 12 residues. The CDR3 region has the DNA TGTGCCAGCAGCTCAACAGGTGGGGGAGGGTATTTT. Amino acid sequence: CASSSTGGGGYF.

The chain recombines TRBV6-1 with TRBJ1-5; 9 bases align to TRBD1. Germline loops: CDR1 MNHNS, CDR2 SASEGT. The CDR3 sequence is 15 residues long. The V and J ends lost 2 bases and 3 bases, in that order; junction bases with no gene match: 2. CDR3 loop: CASSETGGYNQPQHF. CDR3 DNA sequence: TGTGCCAGCAGTGAAACAGGGGGCTACAATCAGCCCCAGCATTTT.

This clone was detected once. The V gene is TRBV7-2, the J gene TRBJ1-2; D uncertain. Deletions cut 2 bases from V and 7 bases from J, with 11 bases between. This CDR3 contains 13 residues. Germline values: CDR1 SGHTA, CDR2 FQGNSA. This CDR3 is CASSLPPTGGYTF. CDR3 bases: TGTGCCAGCAGCTTACCTCCAACGGGTGGCTACACCTTC.

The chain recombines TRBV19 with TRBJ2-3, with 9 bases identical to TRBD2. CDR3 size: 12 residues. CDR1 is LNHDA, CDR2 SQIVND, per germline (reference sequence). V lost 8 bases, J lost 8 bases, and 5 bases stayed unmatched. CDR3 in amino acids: CASDRAGGTQYF. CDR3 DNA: TGTGCCAGTGACCGAGCGGGGGGTACGCAGTATTTT. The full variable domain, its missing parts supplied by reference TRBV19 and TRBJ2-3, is DGGITQSPKYLFRKEGQNVTLSCEQNLNHDAMYWYRQDPGQGLRLIYYSQIVNDFQKGDIAEGYSVSREKKESFPLTVTSAQKNPTAFYLCASDRAGGTQYFGPGTRLTVL.

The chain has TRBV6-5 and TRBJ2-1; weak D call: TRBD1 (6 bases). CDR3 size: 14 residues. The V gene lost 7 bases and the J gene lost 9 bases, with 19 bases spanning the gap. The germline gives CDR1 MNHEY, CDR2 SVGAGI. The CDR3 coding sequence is TGTGCCAGCACCCAGGGGATCCGGGGCGGTGAGCAGTTCTTC. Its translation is CASTQGIRGGEQFF.

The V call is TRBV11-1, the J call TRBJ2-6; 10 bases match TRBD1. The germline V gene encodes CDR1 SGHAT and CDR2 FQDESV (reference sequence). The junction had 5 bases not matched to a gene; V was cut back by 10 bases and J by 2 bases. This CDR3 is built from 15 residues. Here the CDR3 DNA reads TGTGCCACAGGACAGGGGGTAGCTGGGGCCAACGTCCTGACTTTC. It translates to CATGQGVAGANVLTF.

In DNA, the CDR3 is TGTGCCAGCAGGCCGGGGAGAACTTCAGCAGATACGCAGTATTTT. Translation: CASRPGRTSADTQYF. The chain couples TRBV7-2 to TRBJ2-3, with D possibly TRBD2 on 5 matching bases. Trimming removed 6 bases at V and 4 bases at J, with 17 bases between. The CDR3 is made up of 15 amino acids. Germline CDR1 is SGHTA and CDR2 is FQGNSA.

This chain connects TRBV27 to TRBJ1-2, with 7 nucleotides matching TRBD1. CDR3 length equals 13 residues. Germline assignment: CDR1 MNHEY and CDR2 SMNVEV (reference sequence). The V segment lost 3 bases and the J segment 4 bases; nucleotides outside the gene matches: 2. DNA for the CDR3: TGTGCCAGCAGTTTTCACAGGGGCTATGGCTACACCTTC. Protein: CASSFHRGYGYTF.

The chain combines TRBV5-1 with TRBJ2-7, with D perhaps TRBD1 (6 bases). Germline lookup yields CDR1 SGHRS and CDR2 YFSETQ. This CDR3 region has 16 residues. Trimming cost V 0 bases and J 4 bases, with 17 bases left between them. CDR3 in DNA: TGCGCCAGCAGCTTGGGGCCGAGACAGGATGGGTACGAGCAGTACTTC. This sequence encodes CASSLGPRQDGYEQYF.

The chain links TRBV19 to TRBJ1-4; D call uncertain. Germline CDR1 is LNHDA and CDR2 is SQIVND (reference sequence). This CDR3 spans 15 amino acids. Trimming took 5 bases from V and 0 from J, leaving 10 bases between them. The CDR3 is CASSDLGATNEKLFF. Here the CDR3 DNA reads TGTGCCAGTAGTGATTTGGGCGCAACTAATGAAAAACTGTTTTTT.

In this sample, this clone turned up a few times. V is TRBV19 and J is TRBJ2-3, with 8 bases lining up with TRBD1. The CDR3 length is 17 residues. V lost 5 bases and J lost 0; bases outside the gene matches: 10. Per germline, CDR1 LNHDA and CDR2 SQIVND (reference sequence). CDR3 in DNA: TGTGCCAGTAGTGTCAGGGACAGGTTCGGTAGCACAGATACGCAGTATTTT. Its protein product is CASSVRDRFGSTDTQYF. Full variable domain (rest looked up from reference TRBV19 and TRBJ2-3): DGGITQSPKYLFRKEGQNVTLSCEQNLNHDAMYWYRQDPGQGLRLIYYSQIVNDFQKGDIAEGYSVSREKKESFPLTVTSAQKNPTAFYLCASSVRDRFGSTDTQYFGPGTRLTVL.

This CDR3 reads CASLTPISWGATEAFF. As DNA, the CDR3 is TGTGCCAGCCTTACCCCCATTTCATGGGGCGCCACTGAAGCTTTCTTT. The rearrangement links TRBV19 to TRBJ1-1; D is possibly TRBD1 (5 bases). V lost 9 bases and J 4 bases, leaving 24 bases between the germline ends. The germline V gene has CDR1 LNHDA and CDR2 SQIVND (reference sequence). The CDR3 covers 16 residues.

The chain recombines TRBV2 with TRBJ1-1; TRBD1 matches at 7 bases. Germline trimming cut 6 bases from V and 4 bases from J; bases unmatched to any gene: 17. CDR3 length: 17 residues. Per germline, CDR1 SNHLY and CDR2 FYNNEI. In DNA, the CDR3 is TGTGCCAGCAGCCCGGGACAGCAGACCGGTCCCGGCACTGAAGCTTTCTTT. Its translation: CASSPGQQTGPGTEAFF.

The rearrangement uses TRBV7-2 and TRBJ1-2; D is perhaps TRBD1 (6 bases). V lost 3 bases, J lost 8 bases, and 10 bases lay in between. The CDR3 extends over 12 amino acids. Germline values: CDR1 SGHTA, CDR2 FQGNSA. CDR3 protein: CASSFYRDGYTF. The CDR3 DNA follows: TGTGCCAGCAGCTTCTACAGGGACGGCTACACCTTC. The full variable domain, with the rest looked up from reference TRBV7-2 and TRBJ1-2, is GAGVSQSPSNKVTEKGKDVELRCDPISGHTALYWYRQSLGQGLEFLIYFQGNSAPDKSGLPSDRFSAERTGGSVSTLTIQRTQQEDSAVYLCASSFYRDGYTFGSGTRLTVV.

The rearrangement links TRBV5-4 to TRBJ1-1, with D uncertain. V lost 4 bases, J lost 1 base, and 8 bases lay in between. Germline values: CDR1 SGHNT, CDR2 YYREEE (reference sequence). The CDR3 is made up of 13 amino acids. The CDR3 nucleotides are TGTGCCAGCAGCGCGAACAGGAACACTGAAGCTTTCTTT. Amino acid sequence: CASSANRNTEAFF.